The 5 T cell receptor beta chains below come from one sample, sequenced in a study of T cell changes during pregnancy in multiple sclerosis. Profiled with immunoSEQ multiplex PCR; TCRdb holds only in-frame clones, not every one. Altogether tens of thousands of clones are present, roughly nine tenths being singletons, with the ten largest covering more than 0.55%. The starting material was CD4+ T cells from peripheral blood mononuclear cells, obtained in the first trimester of pregnancy. All receptors derive from a female donor with multiple sclerosis, enrolled in a pregnancy study.

The chain has TRBV5-5 and TRBJ1-2; no reliable D call. Germline V gives CDR1 SGHKS, CDR2 YYEKEE (reference sequence). This CDR3 has 14 amino acids. V was shortened by 2 bases and J by 3 bases, with 11 bases between the two germline ends. This chain's CDR3 is CASSFTHTYYGYTF. In nucleotides, the CDR3 is TGTGCCAGCAGCTTTACGCACACGTACTATGGCTACACCTTC.

The CDR3 region has the DNA TGTGCCAGCAGCTTGTTTTTACAGGGGCATGGCTACACCTTC. Encoded protein: CASSLFLQGHGYTF. The genes are TRBV5-8 and TRBJ1-2; 7 bases are a match to TRBD1. V gave up 1 base and J gave up 6 bases; unmatched junction bases: 6. Germline CDR1 is SGHTS and CDR2 is YDEGEE. The CDR3 contains 14 residues.

A few counts support this clone. This chain uses TRBV7-9 with TRBJ2-3; D is perhaps TRBD2 (6 bases). Looked up from germline, CDR1 is SEHNR and CDR2 is FQNEAQ (reference sequence). The V end was cut by 1 base, the J end by 0 bases, with 17 bases between. This CDR3 has 18 residues. DNA of the CDR3: TGTGCCAGCAGCTTAGGTAAATCGGGAGCGGAAAGCACAGATACGCAGTATTTT. Protein: CASSLGKSGAESTDTQYF.

V gene TRBV6-1 combines with J gene TRBJ2-3; 10 nucleotides line up with TRBD2. CDR1 is MNHNS and CDR2 is SASEGT in the germline V gene. The V segment lost 6 bases and the J segment 3 bases; nucleotides outside the gene matches: 6. This CDR3 has 15 amino acids. The CDR3 region is CASRHGLAETDTQYF. DNA for the CDR3: TGTGCCAGCAGACACGGACTAGCGGAAACAGATACGCAGTATTTT.

V usage is TRBV7-2 and J usage is TRBJ1-1, with a possible D match to TRBD1 (5 bases). Trimming took off 6 bases at V and 0 bases at J, with 14 bases between the two ends. The CDR3 length is 15 residues. Per germline, CDR1 SGHTA and CDR2 FQGNSA. In DNA form, the CDR3 reads TGTGCCAGCAGGGATGGACACTTGATGAACACTGAAGCTTTCTTT. Encoded protein: CASRDGHLMNTEAFF.